Each of the 28 T cell receptor beta chains below was sequenced from the same sample in a study of blood T cell repertoires in COVID-19. The data were produced by immunoSEQ multiplex PCR, yet TCRdb's version contains in-frame clones alone and is incomplete. This sample has roughly 150,000 clones; around four fifths occur once, and the top ten carry about 8%. The sequencing input was PBMCs or T cells enriched from blood (not recorded which). The receptor set was obtained from a woman between 45 and 65 years old who had recovered from COVID-19.

The DNA of the CDR3 is TGTGCTAGTGGTTTGGTACAGGGGGCGCTGACTGAAGCTTTCTTT. Translated: CASGLVQGALTEAFF. The chain joins TRBV12-5 to TRBJ1-1; 9 bases are a match to TRBD1. This CDR3 spans 15 amino acids. The V gene's germline CDR1 is LGHNT and CDR2 FRNRAP. The V and J ends lost 0 bases and 5 bases, in that order; junction bases with no gene match: 4.

The chain recombines TRBV7-6 with TRBJ1-1; perhaps TRBD1 as D (6 bases). This CDR3 region has 15 residues. CDR1 is SGHVS, CDR2 FNYEAQ, per germline. Trimming removed 4 bases at V and 2 bases at J, with 14 bases between. In DNA form, the CDR3 reads TGTGCCAGCAGCTCCCTTCAGGGGCTAAACACTGAAGCTTTCTTT. Its protein is CASSSLQGLNTEAFF.

The V call is TRBV23-1, the J call TRBJ1-6; 8 bases agree with TRBD1. TRBV23-1 is filed as an ORF, its function uncertain. This CDR3 is built from 18 residues. Trimming cost V 1 base and J 10 bases; bases outside gene matches: 15. The DNA for the CDR3 is TGCGCCAGCAGTCAATGCTGGCCGGCAGGACAGGGTGCATCACCCCTCCACTTT. This sequence encodes CASSQCWPAGQGASPLHF.

CDR3 loop: CASSFRGGDGAKNIQYF. The DNA of the CDR3 is TGTGCCAGCAGCTTTAGAGGGGGGGATGGGGCCAAAAACATTCAGTACTTC. The rearrangement links TRBV11-3 to TRBJ2-4; D is possibly TRBD2 (7 bases). Germline V CDR1 and CDR2: SGHNT, YENEEA. Trimming took off 3 bases at V and 1 base at J, with 16 bases between the two ends. The CDR3 runs to 17 residues. Based on the CDR3 plus reference TRBV11-3 and TRBJ2-4, the full variable domain is EAGVVQSPRYKIIEKKQPVAFWCNPISGHNTLYWYLQNLGQGPELLIRYENEEAVDDSQLPKDRFSAERLKGVDSTLKIQPAELGDSAVYLCASSFRGGDGAKNIQYFGAGTRLSVL.

The chain has TRBV10-3 and TRBJ1-6; the D is unclear. Trimming shortened V by 6 bases and J by 7 bases, and 7 bases separated the two germline ends. From germline, CDR1 is ENHRY and CDR2 SYGVKD. The length of the CDR3 is 12 residues. CDR3 DNA sequence: TGTGCCATCAGGACTGGGAATTCACCCCTCCACTTT. It is translated as CAIRTGNSPLHF.

The chain links TRBV6-1 to TRBJ1-3, with D perhaps matching TRBD1 (6 bases). V was clipped by 6 bases and J by 5 bases, with 14 bases between them. CDR3 length: 14 amino acids. Germline loops: CDR1 MNHNS, CDR2 SASEGT. In DNA form, the CDR3 reads TGTGCCAGCAGACTGGGACAAAGCAGAAACACCATATATTTT. Translation gives CASRLGQSRNTIYF.

The V call is TRBV7-2, the J call TRBJ2-1, with 9 positions matching TRBD2. The junction had 7 bases not matched to a gene; V was cut back by 5 bases and J by 5 bases. Per germline, CDR1 SGHTA and CDR2 FQGNSA. This CDR3 region has 15 residues. CDR3 sequence: CASSPLAGFHNEQFF. For the CDR3, the DNA is TGTGCCAGCAGCCCCCTAGCGGGATTTCACAATGAGCAGTTCTTC. Full variable domain (remainder filled in from reference TRBV7-2 and TRBJ2-1): GAGVSQSPSNKVTEKGKDVELRCDPISGHTALYWYRQSLGQGLEFLIYFQGNSAPDKSGLPSDRFSAERTGGSVSTLTIQRTQQEDSAVYLCASSPLAGFHNEQFFGPGTRLTVL.

Only one count was recorded for this clone. V and J are TRBV6-2 or TRBV6-3 and TRBJ1-5, with D tentatively TRBD1 (6 bases). Trimming shortened V by 4 bases and J by 6 bases, and 10 bases separated the two germline ends. There are 13 residues in the CDR3. Germline lookup yields CDR1 MNHEY and CDR2 SVGEGT. DNA for the CDR3: TGTGCCAGCAGTTTCATACAGGGTCAGCCCCAGCATTTT. This translates into CASSFIQGQPQHF.

The rearrangement joins TRBV7-8 to TRBJ1-6; the D is unclear. CDR3 length equals 14 residues. Germline-derived CDR1 and CDR2 are SGHVS and FQNEAQ. Trimming took 1 base from V and 4 from J, leaving 5 bases between them. This CDR3 reads CASSLGGYNSPLHF. The CDR3 DNA follows: TGTGCCAGCAGCTTAGGAGGGTATAATTCACCCCTCCACTTT. Together with reference TRBV7-8 and TRBJ1-6, the CDR3 gives the full variable domain: GAGVSQSPRYKVAKRGQDVALRCDPISGHVSLFWYQQALGQGPEFLTYFQNEAQLDKSGLPSDRFFAERPEGSVSTLKIQRTQQEDSAVYLCASSLGGYNSPLHFGNGTRLTVT.

The chain joins TRBV7-2 to TRBJ1-5; 12 bases align to TRBD1. Trimming at V came to 4 bases and at J to 6 bases, leaving 10 bases not matched to a gene. The CDR3 is 17 amino acids. Germline CDR1 SGHTA, CDR2 FQGNSA. CDR3 amino acids: CASSSTFGTGGRQPQHF. In DNA, the CDR3 is TGTGCCAGCAGCTCGACCTTCGGGACAGGGGGCCGTCAGCCCCAGCATTTT.

The rearrangement joins TRBV28 to TRBJ2-1, with 7 bases aligning to TRBD2. The CDR3 length is 14 residues. V trimming: 11 bases; J trimming: 2 bases; junction bases outside the gene matches: 9. In germline, CDR1 is MDHEN, CDR2 SYDVKM. The CDR3 is CACDGGFPYNEQFF. In DNA, the CDR3 is TGTGCCTGTGACGGGGGGTTTCCCTACAATGAGCAGTTCTTC.

The J gene is TRBJ1-4, the V gene TRBV7-9; D not certain. The CDR3 sequence is 15 residues long. The V gene lost 5 bases and the J gene lost 0 bases, with 10 bases spanning the gap. CDR1 SEHNR and CDR2 FQNEAQ come from the germline V gene (reference sequence). The CDR3 nucleotides are TGTGCCAGCAGCCGCGAGGCGGCAACTAATGAAAAACTGTTTTTT. Translation: CASSREAATNEKLFF.

The CDR3 coding sequence is TGTGCCAGCAAACCTAATACTGGGGCGGGAGGCTACACCTTC. This encodes CASKPNTGAGGYTF. This chain links TRBV27 with TRBJ1-2, with D perhaps TRBD1 (5 bases). Germline V lookup: CDR1 MNHEY, CDR2 SMNVEV (reference sequence). V dropped 7 bases and J dropped 8 bases, with 20 bases sitting between them. There are 14 residues in the CDR3.

This clone was detected once. The chain links TRBV5-1 to TRBJ1-1, with D possibly matching TRBD1 (5 bases). The CDR3 covers 15 residues. Germline V gene sequence: CDR1 SGHRS, CDR2 YFSETQ. Trimming took off 4 bases at V and 0 bases at J, with 13 bases between the two ends. CDR3: CASSLPGGVNTEAFF. CDR3 DNA: TGCGCCAGCAGCCTACCGGGAGGGGTGAACACTGAAGCTTTCTTT.

The chain joins TRBV12-3 or TRBV12-4 to TRBJ1-4; D is ambiguous. V was shortened by 1 base and J by 7 bases, with 7 bases between the two germline ends. The CDR3 loop spans 13 amino acids. DNA of the CDR3: TGTGCCAGCAGTTTAGGGCAAAGTGAAAAACTGTTTTTT. Protein sequence: CASSLGQSEKLFF.

This clone has more than one count but fewer than ten. The chain combines TRBV27 with TRBJ1-6, with 9 bases aligning to TRBD1. The CDR3 contains 15 residues. V dropped 3 bases and J dropped 10; count of bases not matched to a gene: 7. CDR1 is MNHEY and CDR2 is SMNVEV in the germline V gene (reference sequence). The CDR3: CASSFQGQGGSPLHF. In DNA form, the CDR3 reads TGTGCCAGCAGTTTCCAGGGACAGGGCGGGTCACCCCTCCACTTT.

V usage is TRBV2 and J usage is TRBJ1-6; D gene uncertain. The CDR3 has 14 residues. Germline CDR1 SNHLY, CDR2 FYNNEI. Trimming took off 4 bases at V and 9 bases at J, with 13 bases between the two ends. CDR3: CASSVGGRPSPLHF. The CDR3 DNA reads TGTGCCAGCAGTGTAGGAGGCCGTCCTTCACCCCTCCACTTT.

In this sample, this clone turned up once. This sequence joins TRBV6-5 and TRBJ2-7; 7 bases line up with TRBD2. This CDR3 comprises 15 residues. Germline CDR1 is MNHEY and CDR2 is SVGAGI. Losses at the gene ends were 0 bases for V and 5 bases for J; bases not matched to a gene: 7. The CDR3 DNA sequence: TGTGCCAGCAGTTACTCGGGCGGGAGTCCTGACGAGCAGTACTTC. Translating it yields CASSYSGGSPDEQYF.

This chain connects TRBV5-1 to TRBJ2-1, with 9 positions matching TRBD2. The CDR3 contains 14 residues. J gave up 7 bases and V 3 bases, and 5 bases lay outside the gene matches. The germline CDR1 and CDR2 sequences are SGHRS and YFSETQ. CDR3: CASSYSSGENEQFF. The CDR3 bases are TGCGCCAGCAGCTACTCTAGCGGGGAAAATGAGCAGTTCTTC. Looking up the rest from reference TRBV5-1 and TRBJ2-1 gives the full variable domain: KAGVTQTPRYLIKTRGQQVTLSCSPISGHRSVSWYQQTPGQGLQFLFEYFSETQRNKGNFPGRFSGRQFSNSRSEMNVSTLELGDSALYLCASSYSSGENEQFFGPGTRLTVL.

The V and J genes are TRBV19 and TRBJ2-3, with D possibly being TRBD2 (6 bases). Germline V CDR1 and CDR2: LNHDA, SQIVND (reference sequence). The CDR3 extends over 15 amino acids. Trimming shortened V by 3 bases and J by 2 bases, and 12 bases separated the two germline ends. CDR3 DNA: TGTGCCAGTAGTATTTCCGCGGGAAACACAGATACGCAGTATTTT. Protein: CASSISAGNTDTQYF.

The chain recombines TRBV2 with TRBJ2-3, with 7 bases fitting TRBD2. The V gene's germline CDR1 is SNHLY and CDR2 FYNNEI. This CDR3 is built from 14 residues. Trimming cost V 6 bases and J 1 base; bases outside gene matches: 4. CDR3 nucleotides: TGTGCCAGCAGAAAGAGCGGGGGCACAGATACGCAGTATTTT. The encoded protein is CASRKSGGTDTQYF.

The rearrangement joins TRBV21-1 to TRBJ2-4; TRBD1 is the table's D call and was not checked against the DNA. TRBV21-1 counts as a pseudogene. CDR3 length equals 17 residues. CDR3 DNA sequence: TGTGCCAGCAGCAAAATTTCCTCAGAACAGGGGGATAACATTCAGTACTTC. Translating gives CASSKISSEQGDNIQYF.

J is TRBJ2-4 and V is TRBV6-5, with 13 bases fitting TRBD2. The CDR3 consists of 13 residues. The germline V gene has CDR1 MNHEY and CDR2 SVGAGI. The junction had 4 bases not matched to a gene; V was cut back by 4 bases and J by 13 bases. The CDR3 loop reads CASSWTSGSPQYF. The DNA of the CDR3 is TGTGCCAGCAGTTGGACTAGCGGGAGTCCCCAGTACTTC.

The chain links TRBV28 to TRBJ2-2, with 9 bases fitting TRBD1. Trimming cost V 4 bases and J 7 bases; bases outside gene matches: 4. The CDR3 contains 14 residues. Germline V CDR1 and CDR2: MDHEN, SYDVKM. CDR3 bases: TGTGCCAGCAGTTGGGACAGGGCAAACGGGGAGCTGTTTTTT. It is translated as CASSWDRANGELFF.

The CDR3 region has the DNA TGTGCCAGCAGCCAAGATAGAGGAGACCTAAGCTACGAGCAGTACTTC. Translating gives CASSQDRGDLSYEQYF. V gene TRBV4-2 combines with J gene TRBJ2-7; D is ambiguous. The CDR3 covers 16 residues. Germline loops: CDR1 LGHNA, CDR2 YNFKEQ. Trimming shortened V by 0 bases and J by 3 bases, and 15 bases separated the two germline ends.

The chain couples TRBV7-2 to TRBJ1-1; 7 bases are shared with TRBD1. CDR1 SGHTA and CDR2 FQGNSA come from the germline V gene. The V segment lost 2 bases and the J segment 6 bases; nucleotides outside the gene matches: 12. The CDR3 runs to 16 residues. Here the CDR3 reads CASSLRGPSSKAEAFF. The DNA of the CDR3 is TGTGCCAGCAGCTTAAGGGGGCCCTCCTCAAAGGCTGAAGCTTTCTTT.

This chain joins TRBV6-5 and TRBJ2-2; 13 bases agree with TRBD2. Germline V gives CDR1 MNHEY, CDR2 SVGAGI. This CDR3 is built from 15 residues. V shed 7 bases, J shed 4 bases, and the junction held 3 bases outside the gene matches. CDR3 bases: TGTGCCAGCAATAGACTAGCGGGAGGCACCGGGGAGCTGTTTTTT. This gives the protein CASNRLAGGTGELFF.

The chain carries TRBV5-5 and TRBJ1-1, with 7 bases fitting TRBD1. Trimming cost V 0 bases and J 5 bases; bases outside gene matches: 7. Germline-derived CDR1 and CDR2 are SGHKS and YYEKEE (reference sequence). The CDR3 length is 15 residues. CDR3 DNA: TGTGCCAGCAGCTTGGGGACAGGTAGGGAAACTGAAGCTTTCTTT. This codes for CASSLGTGRETEAFF.